This T cell receptor (beta chain) was sequenced in a study of T-cell memory formation after mild COVID-19. TCRdb reprocessed the 5' RACE reads via MiXCR and lists one record per CDR3 protein. The data hold about 170,000 distinct CDR3 sequences, with 10% to 15% observed a single time. CDR1 is MNHEY, CDR2 SVGAGI, per germline. With V trimmed by 2 bases and J by 2 bases, 1 base remained unmatched. The CDR3 sequence is 15 residues long. This clonotype was counted between two and nine times. The chain carries TRBV6-5 and TRBJ2-1; TRBD2 agrees at 9 bases. The source is a man aged 18 to 35 who had mild COVID-19 (a few samples of this study predate the infection). Cell type and time point are not known. The sequenced sample consisted of PBMCs or a T cell subset sorted from them (not recorded which). In DNA, the CDR3 is TGTGCCAGCAGTTACGCTAGCGGGACCTACAATGAGCAGTTCTTC. This codes for CASSYASGTYNEQFF.